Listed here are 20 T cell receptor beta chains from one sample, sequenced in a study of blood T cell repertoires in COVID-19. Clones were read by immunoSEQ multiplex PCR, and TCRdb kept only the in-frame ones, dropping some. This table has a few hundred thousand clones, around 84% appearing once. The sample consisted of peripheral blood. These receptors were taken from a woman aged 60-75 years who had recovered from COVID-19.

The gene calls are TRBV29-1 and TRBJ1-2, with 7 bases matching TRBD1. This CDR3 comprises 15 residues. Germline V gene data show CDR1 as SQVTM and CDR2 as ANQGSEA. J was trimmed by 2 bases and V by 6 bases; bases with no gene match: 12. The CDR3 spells CSVVTGTAANYGYTF. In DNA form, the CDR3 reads TGCAGCGTAGTTACCGGGACAGCCGCAAACTATGGCTACACCTTC.

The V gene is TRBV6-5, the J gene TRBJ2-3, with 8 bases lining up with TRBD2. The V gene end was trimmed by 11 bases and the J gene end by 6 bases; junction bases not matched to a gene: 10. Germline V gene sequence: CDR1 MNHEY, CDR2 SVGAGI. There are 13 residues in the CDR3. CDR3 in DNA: TGTGCCGGAACCGGGGGGGGTGACGATACGCAGTATTTT. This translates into CAGTGGGDDTQYF.

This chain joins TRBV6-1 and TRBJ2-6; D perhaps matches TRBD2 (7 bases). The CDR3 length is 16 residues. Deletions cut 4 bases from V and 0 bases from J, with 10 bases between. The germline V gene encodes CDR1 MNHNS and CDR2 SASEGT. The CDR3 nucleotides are TGTGCCAGCAGTGCTGGGGGGGCCTCTGGGGCCAACGTCCTGACTTTC. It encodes CASSAGGASGANVLTF.

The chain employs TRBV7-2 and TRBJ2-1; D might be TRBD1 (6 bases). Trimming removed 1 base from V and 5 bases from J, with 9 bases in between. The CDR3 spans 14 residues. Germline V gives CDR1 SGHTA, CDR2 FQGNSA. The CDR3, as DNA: TGTGCCAGCAGCTTAGTTCCAGGGGACAATGAGCAGTTCTTC. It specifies CASSLVPGDNEQFF.

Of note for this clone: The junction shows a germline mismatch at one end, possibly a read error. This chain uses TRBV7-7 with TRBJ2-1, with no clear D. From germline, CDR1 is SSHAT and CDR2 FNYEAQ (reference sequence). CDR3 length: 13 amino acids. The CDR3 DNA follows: TGTGCTAGCAGCTCCGGTAGTAGAGAAGAGCAGTTCTTC. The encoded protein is CASSSGSREEQFF.

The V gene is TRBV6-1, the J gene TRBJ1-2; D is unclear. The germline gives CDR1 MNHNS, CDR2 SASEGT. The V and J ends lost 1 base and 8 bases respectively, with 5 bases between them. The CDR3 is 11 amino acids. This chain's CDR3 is CASSEGLGYTF. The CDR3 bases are TGTGCCAGCAGTGAAGGACTGGGCTACACCTTC.

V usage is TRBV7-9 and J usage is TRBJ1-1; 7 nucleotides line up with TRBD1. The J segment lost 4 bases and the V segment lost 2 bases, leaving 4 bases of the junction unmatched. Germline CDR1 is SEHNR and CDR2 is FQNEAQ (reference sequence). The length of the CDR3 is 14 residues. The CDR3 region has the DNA TGTGCCAGCAGCTTACGACAGGGACTCACTGAAGCTTTCTTT. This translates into CASSLRQGLTEAFF. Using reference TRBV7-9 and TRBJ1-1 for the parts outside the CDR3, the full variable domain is DTGVSQNPRHKITKRGQNVTFRCDPISEHNRLYWYRQTLGQGPEFLTYFQNEAQLEKSRLLSDRFSAERPKGSFSTLEIQRTEQGDSAMYLCASSLRQGLTEAFFGQGTRLTVV.

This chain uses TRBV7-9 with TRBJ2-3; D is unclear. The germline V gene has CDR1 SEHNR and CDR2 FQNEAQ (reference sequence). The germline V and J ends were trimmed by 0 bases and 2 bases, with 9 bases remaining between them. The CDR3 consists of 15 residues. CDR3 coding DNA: TGTGCCAGCAGCTTAGCGCGTACCAACACAGATACGCAGTATTTT. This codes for CASSLARTNTDTQYF.

CDR3 sequence reads: CASRSGGWGYGYTF. The CDR3 bases are TGTGCCAGCAGATCGGGGGGCTGGGGCTATGGCTACACCTTC. The chain links TRBV2 to TRBJ1-2; weak D call: TRBD1 (6 bases). CDR3 length: 14 amino acids. Trimming removed 6 bases from V and 4 bases from J, with 15 bases in between. CDR1 is SNHLY and CDR2 is FYNNEI in the germline V gene. Looking up the rest from reference TRBV2 and TRBJ1-2 gives the full variable domain: EPEVTQTPSHQVTQMGQEVILRCVPISNHLYFYWYRQILGQKVEFLVSFYNNEISEKSEIFDDQFSVERPDGSNFTLKIRSTKLEDSAMYFCASRSGGWGYGYTFGSGTRLTVV.

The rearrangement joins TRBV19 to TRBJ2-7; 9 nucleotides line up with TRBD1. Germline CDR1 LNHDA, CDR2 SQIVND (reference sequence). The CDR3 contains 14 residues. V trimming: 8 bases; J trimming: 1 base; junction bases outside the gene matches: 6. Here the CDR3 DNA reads TGTGCCAGTCGAAAGGGACAGGGATCCTACGAGCAGTACTTC. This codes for CASRKGQGSYEQYF.

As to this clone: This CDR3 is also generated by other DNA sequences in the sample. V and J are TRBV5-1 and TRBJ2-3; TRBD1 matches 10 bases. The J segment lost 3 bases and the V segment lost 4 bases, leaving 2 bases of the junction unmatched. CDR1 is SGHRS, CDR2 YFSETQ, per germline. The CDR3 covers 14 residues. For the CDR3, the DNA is TGCGCCAGCAGCCCGGGACAGGGGACAGATACGCAGTATTTT. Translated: CASSPGQGTDTQYF. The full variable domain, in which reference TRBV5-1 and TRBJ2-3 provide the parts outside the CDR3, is KAGVTQTPRYLIKTRGQQVTLSCSPISGHRSVSWYQQTPGQGLQFLFEYFSETQRNKGNFPGRFSGRQFSNSRSEMNVSTLELGDSALYLCASSPGQGTDTQYFGPGTRLTVL.

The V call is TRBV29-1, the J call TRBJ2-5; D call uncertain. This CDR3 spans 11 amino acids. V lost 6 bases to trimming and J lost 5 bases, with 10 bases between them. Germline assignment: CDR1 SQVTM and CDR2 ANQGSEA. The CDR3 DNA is TGCAGCGTAGAGGCCTCGGAGACCCAGTACTTC. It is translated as CSVEASETQYF.

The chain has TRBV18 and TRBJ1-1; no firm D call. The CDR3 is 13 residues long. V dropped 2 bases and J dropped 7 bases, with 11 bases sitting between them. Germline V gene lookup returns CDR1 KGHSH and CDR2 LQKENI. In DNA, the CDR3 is TGTGCCAGCTCACCAAGTAACACCGATGAAGCTTTCTTT. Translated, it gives CASSPSNTDEAFF.

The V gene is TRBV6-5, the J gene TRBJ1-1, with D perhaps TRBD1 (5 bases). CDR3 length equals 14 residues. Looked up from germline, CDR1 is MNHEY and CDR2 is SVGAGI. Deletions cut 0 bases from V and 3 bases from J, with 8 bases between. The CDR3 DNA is TGTGCCAGCAGTTACTCGGGAGGGGACACTGAAGCTTTCTTT. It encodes CASSYSGGDTEAFF.

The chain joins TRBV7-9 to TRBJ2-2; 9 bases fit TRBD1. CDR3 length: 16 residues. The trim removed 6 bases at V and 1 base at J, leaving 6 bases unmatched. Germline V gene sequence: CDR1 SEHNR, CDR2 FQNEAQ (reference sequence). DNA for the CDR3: TGTGCCAGCAGGCCCCCGGGACAGGGGAACACCGGGGAGCTGTTTTTT. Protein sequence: CASRPPGQGNTGELFF.

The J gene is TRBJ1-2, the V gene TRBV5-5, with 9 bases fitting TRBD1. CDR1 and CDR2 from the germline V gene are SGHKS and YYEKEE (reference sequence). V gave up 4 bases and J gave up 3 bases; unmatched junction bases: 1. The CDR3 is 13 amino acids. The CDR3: CASSRTGDYGYTF. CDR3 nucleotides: TGTGCCAGCAGCCGGACAGGGGACTATGGCTACACCTTC.

This CDR3 is CASSTGNEKLFF. CDR3 DNA: TGTGCCAGCAGTACCGGTAATGAAAAACTGTTTTTT. The rearrangement links TRBV6-6 to TRBJ1-4; D gene uncertain. The CDR3 spans 12 residues. Germline assignment: CDR1 MNHNY and CDR2 SVGAGI (reference sequence). The V and J ends lost 5 bases and 4 bases respectively, with 5 bases between them.

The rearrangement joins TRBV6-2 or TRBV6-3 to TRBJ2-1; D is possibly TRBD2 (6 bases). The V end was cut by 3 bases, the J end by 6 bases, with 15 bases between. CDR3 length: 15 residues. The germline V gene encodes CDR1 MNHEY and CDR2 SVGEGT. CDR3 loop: CASSYAGSGGNEQFF. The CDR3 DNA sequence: TGTGCCAGCAGTTATGCGGGAAGCGGTGGCAATGAGCAGTTCTTC.

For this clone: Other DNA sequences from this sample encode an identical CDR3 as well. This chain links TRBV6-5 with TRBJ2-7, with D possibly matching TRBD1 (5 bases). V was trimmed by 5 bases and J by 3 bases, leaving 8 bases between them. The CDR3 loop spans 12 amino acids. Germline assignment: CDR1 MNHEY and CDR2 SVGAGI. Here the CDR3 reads CASSPRGYEQYF. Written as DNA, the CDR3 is TGTGCCAGCAGTCCAAGGGGCTACGAGCAGTACTTC.

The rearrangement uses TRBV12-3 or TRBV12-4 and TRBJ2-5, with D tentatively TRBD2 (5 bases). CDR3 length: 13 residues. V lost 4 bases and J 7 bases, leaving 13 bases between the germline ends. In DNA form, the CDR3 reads TGTGCCAGCAGTTCCGATCGCCGGGGGACCCAGTACTTC. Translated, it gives CASSSDRRGTQYF.